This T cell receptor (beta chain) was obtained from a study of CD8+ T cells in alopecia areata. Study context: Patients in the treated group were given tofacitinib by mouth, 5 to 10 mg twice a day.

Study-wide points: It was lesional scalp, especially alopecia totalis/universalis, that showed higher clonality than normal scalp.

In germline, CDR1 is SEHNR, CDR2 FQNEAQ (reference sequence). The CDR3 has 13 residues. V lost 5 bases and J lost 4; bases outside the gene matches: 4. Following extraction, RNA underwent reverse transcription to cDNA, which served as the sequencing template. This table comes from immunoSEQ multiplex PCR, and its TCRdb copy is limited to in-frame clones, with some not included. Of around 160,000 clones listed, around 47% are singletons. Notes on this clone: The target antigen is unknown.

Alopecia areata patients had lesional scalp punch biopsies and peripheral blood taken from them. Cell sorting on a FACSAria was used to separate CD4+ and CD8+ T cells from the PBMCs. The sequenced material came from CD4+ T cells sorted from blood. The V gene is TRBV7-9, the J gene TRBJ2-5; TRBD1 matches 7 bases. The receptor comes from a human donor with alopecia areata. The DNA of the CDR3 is TGTGCCAGCAGCCTAAACAGGGGAGAGACCCAGTACTTC. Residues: CASSLNRGETQYF.